These 16 T cell receptor beta chains came from one sample sequenced in a study of T cell responses to AZD1222 COVID-19 vaccine. Generated by immunoSEQ multiplex PCR, the TCRdb table keeps only in-frame clones and is missing some. The table shows around 100,000 clones, with about 91% occurring only once. The material sequenced was peripheral blood, taken on day 0 of AZD1222 vaccination. The receptor source for this set is an adult in good health.

Remarks on this clone: Sequence at one end of the junction differs from germline and may be a read error. This sequence joins TRBV2 and TRBJ2-2; TRBD2 is a possible D gene (6 bases). Germline V lookup: CDR1 SNHLY, CDR2 FYNNEI. The CDR3 is 15 residues long. For the CDR3, the DNA is TGTGCCAGCACTGAAGGCGGGGCAGTTCCCGGGGAGCTGTTTTTT. Protein: CASTEGGAVPGELFF.

The rearrangement uses TRBV3-1 (or the pseudogene TRBV3-2) and TRBJ2-1; possible D gene TRBD1, 6 bases. CDR1 is LGHDT and CDR2 is YNNKEL in the germline V gene (reference sequence). Trimming pared 0 bases from V and 10 bases from J, leaving 16 bases between. The CDR3 sequence is 15 residues long. DNA of the CDR3: TGTGCCAGCAGCCAAGATAGACAGGCCTACTGGGAGCAGTTCTTC. Encoded protein: CASSQDRQAYWEQFF.

The chain is built from TRBV5-1 and TRBJ2-7; TRBD1 might be the D (5 bases). V was cut by 7 bases and J by 1 base, with 21 bases left in between. The germline V gene has CDR1 SGHRS and CDR2 YFSETQ. The CDR3 loop spans 16 amino acids. In nucleotides, the CDR3 is TGCGCCAGCCGAGACGACAATGGGGCCGTTTCCTACGAGCAGTACTTC. Protein product: CASRDDNGAVSYEQYF.

This clone occurred once. The CDR3 nucleotides read TGTGCCAGCAGCTTAATCGAACGCGGGGGCACGCAGTATTTT. Protein product: CASSLIERGGTQYF. This rearrangement joins TRBV7-3 to TRBJ2-3; maybe TRBD2 (7 bases). Germline-derived CDR1 and CDR2 are SGHTA and FQGTGA. The CDR3 has 14 residues. V dropped 1 base and J dropped 9 bases, with 14 bases sitting between them.

The gene calls are TRBV10-1 and TRBJ2-5; possible D gene TRBD2, 7 bases. V was clipped by 8 bases and J by 5 bases, with 12 bases between them. The V gene's germline CDR1 is WNHNN and CDR2 SYGVQD (reference sequence). The CDR3 extends over 12 amino acids. The CDR3 loop is CASSGGDETQYF. As DNA, the CDR3 is TGCGCCAGCTCGGGGGGCGACGAGACCCAGTACTTC.

The chain recombines TRBV7-9 with TRBJ1-4; D remains ambiguous. This CDR3 is 14 amino acids long. The V end lost 3 bases, the J end lost 5 bases, and 10 bases lay between the germline ends. Per germline, CDR1 SEHNR and CDR2 FQNEAQ (reference sequence). The CDR3 protein is CASSFAGPNEKLFF. In nucleotides, the CDR3 is TGTGCCAGCAGCTTCGCCGGACCCAATGAAAAACTGTTTTTT.

This chain connects TRBV18 to TRBJ1-1, with TRBD1 matching 8 bases. The CDR3 has 14 residues. V shed 3 bases and J 6 bases; nucleotides not matched to a gene: 6. Germline V lookup: CDR1 KGHSH, CDR2 LQKENI. The CDR3 DNA reads TGTGCCAGCTCACCCCAGGACAGGGAAGCTGAAGCTTTCTTT. It encodes CASSPQDREAEAFF.

This chain's CDR3 is CASSISAYSNQPQHF. The CDR3 bases are TGTGCCAGTAGTATCTCGGCTTATAGCAATCAGCCCCAGCATTTT. This chain links TRBV19 with TRBJ1-5, with D unresolved. The CDR3 totals 15 residues. Trimming left V 3 bases short and J 0 bases short, with 9 bases between. Germline CDR1 reads LNHDA; CDR2 reads SQIVND (reference sequence).

The chain links TRBV29-1 to TRBJ1-1; 8 positions match TRBD1. The germline gives CDR1 SQVTM, CDR2 ANQGSEA. The length of the CDR3 is 13 residues. Trimming took 5 bases from V and 4 from J; bases not matched to a gene: 6. For the CDR3, the DNA is TGCAGCGTTATTGGACAGGGTGGCACTGAAGCTTTCTTT. It is translated as CSVIGQGGTEAFF.

The chain uses TRBV19 and TRBJ2-7; D ambiguous. This CDR3 comprises 11 residues. Between the trimmed V and J ends, which lost 10 bases and 0 bases, there was a span of 7 bases. Germline CDR1 and CDR2: LNHDA and SQIVND (reference sequence). CDR3 nucleotides: TGTGCCACTAGAAGCTCCTACGAGCAGTACTTC. Translating it yields CATRSSYEQYF.

The chain employs TRBV3-1 (or the pseudogene TRBV3-2) and TRBJ2-7; D remains unclear. Between the trimmed V and J ends, which lost 1 base and 4 bases, there was a span of 8 bases. The CDR3 spans 13 residues. Germline values: CDR1 LGHDT, CDR2 YNNKEL (reference sequence). The CDR3 protein is CASSQVGEYEQYF. The DNA of the CDR3 is TGTGCCAGCAGCCAAGTCGGTGAGTACGAGCAGTACTTC.

V usage is TRBV30 and J usage is TRBJ2-1; TRBD2 agrees at 12 bases. The V and J ends lost 0 bases and 4 bases, in that order; junction bases with no gene match: 4. CDR3 size: 16 residues. Germline V gene data show CDR1 as GTSNPN and CDR2 as SVGIG (reference sequence). This CDR3 reads CAWSVGLAGGYNEQFF. CDR3 coding DNA: TGTGCCTGGAGTGTGGGTCTAGCGGGGGGGTACAATGAGCAGTTCTTC.

The V and J genes are TRBV7-9 and TRBJ2-1, with 7 bases aligning to TRBD2. Germline V lookup: CDR1 SEHNR, CDR2 FQNEAQ (reference sequence). The CDR3 runs 15 residues. Unmatched junction bases numbered 8, after V lost 6 bases and J lost 3 bases. As DNA, the CDR3 is TGTGCCAGCAGACCACCGGGACTAAGCTACAATGAGCAGTTCTTC. The encoded protein is CASRPPGLSYNEQFF.

The V call is TRBV6-1, the J call TRBJ1-1; 7 bases are shared with TRBD1. CDR3 length: 15 amino acids. With V trimmed by 3 bases and J by 1 base, 5 bases remained unmatched. CDR1 MNHNS and CDR2 SASEGT come from the germline V gene. CDR3 in amino acids: CASSDPGGENTEAFF. CDR3 coding DNA: TGTGCCAGCAGTGATCCAGGGGGTGAGAACACTGAAGCTTTCTTT.

The rearrangement uses TRBV14 and TRBJ2-3, with D possibly TRBD2 on 7 matching bases. CDR1 is SGHDN and CDR2 is FVKESK in the germline V gene. The CDR3 length is 15 residues. V shed 1 base and J shed 2 bases, with 10 bases lying between them. The CDR3 sequence: CASSQVRGATDTQYF. CDR3 in DNA: TGTGCCAGCAGCCAAGTACGGGGGGCCACAGATACGCAGTATTTT. Based on the CDR3 plus reference TRBV14 and TRBJ2-3, the full variable domain is EAGVTQFPSHSVIEKGQTVTLRCDPISGHDNLYWYRRVMGKEIKFLLHFVKESKQDESGMPNNRFLAERTGGTYSTLKVQPAELEDSGVYFCASSQVRGATDTQYFGPGTRLTVL.

This chain uses TRBV6-5 with TRBJ2-7, with a possible D match to TRBD2 (6 bases). CDR3 size: 13 residues. Trimming removed 8 bases at V and 7 bases at J, with 18 bases between. CDR1 and CDR2 from the germline V gene are MNHEY and SVGAGI. The CDR3 nucleotides read TGTGCCAGCCGCGGGGAGTCCTCTCGGGAGCAGTACTTC. It specifies CASRGESSREQYF.